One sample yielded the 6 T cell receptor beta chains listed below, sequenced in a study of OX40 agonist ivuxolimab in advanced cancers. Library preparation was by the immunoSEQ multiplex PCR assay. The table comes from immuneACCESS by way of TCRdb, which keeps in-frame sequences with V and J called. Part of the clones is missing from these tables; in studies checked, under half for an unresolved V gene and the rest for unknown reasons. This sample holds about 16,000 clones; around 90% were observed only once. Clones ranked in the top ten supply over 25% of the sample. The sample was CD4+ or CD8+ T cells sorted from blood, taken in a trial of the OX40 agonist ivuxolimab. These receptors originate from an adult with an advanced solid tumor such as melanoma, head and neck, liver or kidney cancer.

The CDR3 DNA follows: TGTGCCAGCAGTTACCCTAGCCTAGCGGGAGGCCCCTACAATGAGCAGTTCTTC. It yields the protein CASSYPSLAGGPYNEQFF. The rearrangement joins TRBV27 to TRBJ2-1, with 11 bases fitting TRBD2. This CDR3 is built from 18 residues. CDR1 and CDR2 (germline): MNHEY, SMNVEV (reference sequence). The ends lost 4 bases at V and 2 bases at J; junction bases unmatched: 10.

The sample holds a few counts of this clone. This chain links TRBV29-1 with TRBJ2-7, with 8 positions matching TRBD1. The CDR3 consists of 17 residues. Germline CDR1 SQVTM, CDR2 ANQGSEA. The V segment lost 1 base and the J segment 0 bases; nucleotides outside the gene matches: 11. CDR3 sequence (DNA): TGCAGCGTTGAAGGACCGGGACAGGACGGTAGCTCCTACGAGCAGTACTTC. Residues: CSVEGPGQDGSSYEQYF.

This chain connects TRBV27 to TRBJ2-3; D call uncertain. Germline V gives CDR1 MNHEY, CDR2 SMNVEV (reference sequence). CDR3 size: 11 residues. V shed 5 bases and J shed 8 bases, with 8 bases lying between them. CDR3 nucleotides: TGTGCCAGCAGTGACCTGGGTACGCAGTATTTT. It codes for CASSDLGTQYF.

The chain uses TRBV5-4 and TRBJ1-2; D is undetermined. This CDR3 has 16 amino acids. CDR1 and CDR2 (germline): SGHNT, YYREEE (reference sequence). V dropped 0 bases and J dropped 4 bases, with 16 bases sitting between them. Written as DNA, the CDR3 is TGTGCCAGCAGCTTGGATACTAGACACTGGGGCTATGGCTACACCTTC. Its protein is CASSLDTRHWGYGYTF. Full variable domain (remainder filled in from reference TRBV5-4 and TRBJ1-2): ETGVTQSPTHLIKTRGQQVTLRCSSQSGHNTVSWYQQALGQGPQFIFQYYREEENGRGNFPPRFSGLQFPNYSSELNVNALELDDSALYLCASSLDTRHWGYGYTFGSGTRLTVV.

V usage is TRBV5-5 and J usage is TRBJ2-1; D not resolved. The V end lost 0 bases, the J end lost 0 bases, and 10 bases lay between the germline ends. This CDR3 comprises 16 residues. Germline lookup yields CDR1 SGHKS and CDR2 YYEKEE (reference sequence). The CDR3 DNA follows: TGTGCCAGCAGCTTGGGACCCGGTAGCTCCTACAATGAGCAGTTCTTC. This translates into CASSLGPGSSYNEQFF.

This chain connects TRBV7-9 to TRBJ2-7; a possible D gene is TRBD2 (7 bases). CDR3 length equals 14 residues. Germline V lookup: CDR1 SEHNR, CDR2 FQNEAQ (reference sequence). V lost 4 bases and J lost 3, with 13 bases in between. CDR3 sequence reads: CASSSVGGLYEQYF. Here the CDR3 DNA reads TGTGCCAGCAGCTCTGTCGGGGGGCTCTACGAGCAGTACTTC.